These 19 T cell receptor beta chains were all obtained from the same sample, sequenced in a study of T cells after posttransplantation cyclophosphamide. The protocol was immunoSEQ multiplex PCR, while the TCRdb copy is restricted to in-frame clones and leaves out a portion. The table lists some 21,000 clones, roughly 98% of them singletons. Input material: naive CD8+ T cells sorted from PBMCs. These receptors all stem from a man aged 35 to 55 in good health, CMV-negative, and a related stem cell transplant donor.

Only a few counts were recorded for this clone. The rearrangement joins TRBV28 to TRBJ2-7; 7 positions agree with TRBD1. With 7 bases clipped from V and 3 bases from J, the junction kept 9 bases outside the gene matches. Germline CDR1 is MDHEN and CDR2 is SYDVKM. The CDR3 consists of 14 residues. The CDR3 region is CASTSHRGGYEQYF. The CDR3 bases are TGTGCCAGCACCTCCCACAGGGGTGGCTACGAGCAGTACTTC.

As to this clone: The CDR3 does not close with the conserved phenylalanine or tryptophan, likely indicating a read error. The genes are TRBV28 and TRBJ1-1; 7 bases agree with TRBD1. CDR1 MDHEN and CDR2 SYDVKM come from the germline V gene. The CDR3 runs to 17 residues. The junction had 14 bases not matched to a gene; V was cut back by 3 bases and J by 4 bases. The CDR3 here is CASSFVGTGAWGTEAFL. For the CDR3, the DNA is TGTGCCAGCAGTTTCGTTGGAACAGGGGCGTGGGGCACTGAAGCTTTCCTT.

The genes are TRBV6-5 and TRBJ2-1; perhaps TRBD1 as D (5 bases). Germline values: CDR1 MNHEY, CDR2 SVGAGI. This CDR3 comprises 13 residues. Trimming took off 0 bases at V and 9 bases at J, with 9 bases between the two ends. CDR3 amino acids: CASSYSSRGEQFF. CDR3 nucleotide sequence: TGTGCCAGCAGTTACTCGTCAAGGGGTGAGCAGTTCTTC.

This rearrangement joins TRBV27 to TRBJ1-1; no firm D call. There are 13 residues in the CDR3. V dropped 6 bases and J dropped 1 base, with 9 bases sitting between them. Germline values: CDR1 MNHEY, CDR2 SMNVEV (reference sequence). The CDR3 region has the DNA TGTGCCAGCAGCCTATCCTGGAACACTGAAGCTTTCTTT. This sequence encodes CASSLSWNTEAFF.

The chain joins TRBV6-1 to TRBJ2-7; D is unclear. The V end lost 9 bases, the J end lost 0 bases, and 9 bases lay between the germline ends. The CDR3 contains 12 residues. From germline, CDR1 is MNHNS and CDR2 SASEGT. CDR3 nucleotide sequence: TGTGCCAGTCGGTCTTCCTCCTACGAGCAGTACTTC. Its translation is CASRSSSYEQYF.

The rearrangement links TRBV5-1 to TRBJ1-1, with a weak D call TRBD1 (6 bases). Trimming removed 4 bases from V and 6 bases from J, with 16 bases in between. The germline V gene has CDR1 SGHRS and CDR2 YFSETQ. There are 14 residues in the CDR3. CDR3 nucleotides: TGCGCCAGCAGCGAAACAGGGATGTACCCTGAAGCTTTCTTT. It specifies CASSETGMYPEAFF.

The chain is built from TRBV5-6 and TRBJ2-5, with 7 bases identical to TRBD1. This CDR3 contains 14 residues. The junction had 6 bases not matched to a gene; V was cut back by 4 bases and J by 3 bases. CDR1 and CDR2 from the germline V gene are SGHDT and YYEEEE. CDR3 amino acids: CASSQSDREETQYF. Written as DNA, the CDR3 is TGTGCCAGCAGCCAATCAGACAGGGAAGAGACCCAGTACTTC.

This sequence joins TRBV2 and TRBJ2-5, with 12 bases lining up with TRBD2. The CDR3 runs to 13 residues. The germline V gene has CDR1 SNHLY and CDR2 FYNNEI. The V gene end was trimmed by 11 bases and the J gene end by 4 bases; junction bases not matched to a gene: 5. The CDR3 region is CAATSGSAETQYF. The CDR3 bases are TGTGCCGCGACTAGCGGGAGCGCAGAGACCCAGTACTTC.

The CDR3 loop is CASSLRGGNNQPQHF. DNA for the CDR3: TGTGCCAGCAGCTTACGGGGGGGTAACAATCAGCCCCAGCATTTT. V and J are TRBV5-8 and TRBJ1-5; weak D call: TRBD1 (5 bases). Deletions cut 2 bases from V and 3 bases from J, with 12 bases between. Germline V gives CDR1 SGHTS, CDR2 YDEGEE. This CDR3 is 15 amino acids long.

V gene TRBV27 combines with J gene TRBJ2-1; 8 bases are a match to TRBD2. The CDR3 runs to 12 residues. Per the germline V gene, CDR1 is MNHEY and CDR2 is SMNVEV (reference sequence). V trimming: 6 bases; J trimming: 10 bases; junction bases outside the gene matches: 5. The chain's CDR3 is CASSGGAREQFF. Here the CDR3 DNA reads TGTGCCAGCAGCGGGGGGGCTCGGGAGCAGTTCTTC.

The chain carries TRBV7-8 and TRBJ2-7; 8 bases map to TRBD2. Germline CDR1 and CDR2: SGHVS and FQNEAQ. The V segment lost 2 bases and the J segment 4 bases; nucleotides outside the gene matches: 4. CDR3 length equals 14 residues. CDR3 sequence (DNA): TGTGCCAGCAGCTTACCGGGACTAGATTACGAGCAGTACTTC. It is translated as CASSLPGLDYEQYF. Filled out from reference TRBV7-8 and TRBJ2-7, the complete variable domain reads GAGVSQSPRYKVAKRGQDVALRCDPISGHVSLFWYQQALGQGPEFLTYFQNEAQLDKSGLPSDRFFAERPEGSVSTLKIQRTQQEDSAVYLCASSLPGLDYEQYFGPGTRLTVT.

The chain employs TRBV6-5 and TRBJ2-1; 11 positions match TRBD2. The V segment lost 4 bases and the J segment 9 bases; nucleotides outside the gene matches: 5. The CDR3 has 14 residues. Looked up from germline, CDR1 is MNHEY and CDR2 is SVGAGI. CDR3 residues: CASSLAGGRGEQFF. The CDR3 DNA is TGTGCCAGCAGTTTAGCGGGAGGGCGGGGTGAGCAGTTCTTC.

The chain carries TRBV11-2 and TRBJ2-1; 11 positions agree with TRBD2. CDR3 length equals 14 residues. Trimming cost V 5 bases and J 15 bases; bases outside gene matches: 12. Per germline, CDR1 SGHAT and CDR2 FQNNGV. CDR3 sequence reads: CASSPAIAGGPGFF. Written as DNA, the CDR3 is TGTGCCAGCAGCCCAGCGATAGCGGGAGGGCCGGGGTTCTTC.

This rearrangement joins TRBV18 to TRBJ1-1, with D tentatively TRBD1 (5 bases). The CDR3 runs to 13 residues. The germline gives CDR1 KGHSH, CDR2 LQKENI. The V and J ends lost 2 bases and 3 bases respectively, with 7 bases between them. CDR3 in amino acids: CASSPTGYTEAFF. The CDR3 bases are TGTGCCAGCTCACCAACAGGTTACACTGAAGCTTTCTTT.

This chain links TRBV29-1 with TRBJ2-1, with TRBD2 matching over 14 bases. Per germline, CDR1 SQVTM and CDR2 ANQGSEA. This CDR3 contains 15 residues. The V and J ends lost 7 bases and 3 bases, in that order; junction bases with no gene match: 5. The CDR3 loop reads CSEGLAGEYYNEQFF. The CDR3 DNA sequence: TGCAGCGAGGGACTAGCGGGAGAGTACTACAATGAGCAGTTCTTC.

The chain links TRBV2 to TRBJ2-3, with 13 bases that match TRBD2. The J segment lost 2 bases and the V segment lost 6 bases, leaving 8 bases of the junction unmatched. The CDR3 covers 17 residues. Germline V CDR1 and CDR2: SNHLY, FYNNEI. The CDR3 DNA is TGTGCCAGCAGCAAAACGGGGACTAGCGGGGTCACAGATACGCAGTATTTT. Amino acid sequence: CASSKTGTSGVTDTQYF. Based on the CDR3 plus reference TRBV2 and TRBJ2-3, the full variable domain is EPEVTQTPSHQVTQMGQEVILRCVPISNHLYFYWYRQILGQKVEFLVSFYNNEISEKSEIFDDQFSVERPDGSNFTLKIRSTKLEDSAMYFCASSKTGTSGVTDTQYFGPGTRLTVL.

This chain connects TRBV29-1 to TRBJ2-7; a possible D gene is TRBD2 (5 bases). The germline CDR1 and CDR2 sequences are SQVTM and ANQGSEA. The ends were cut back, 5 bases at V and 6 bases at J, with 11 bases in the middle. This CDR3 is 11 amino acids long. The CDR3 loop is CSVLRVGEQYF. In DNA form, the CDR3 reads TGCAGCGTTTTGAGGGTTGGCGAGCAGTACTTC.

This chain links TRBV6-5 with TRBJ1-5; tentatively, D is TRBD1 (6 bases). There are 15 residues in the CDR3. Germline assignment: CDR1 MNHEY and CDR2 SVGAGI. Deletions cut 6 bases from V and 0 bases from J, with 12 bases between. The CDR3 protein is CASSEDSFSNQPQHF. The CDR3 DNA follows: TGTGCCAGCAGCGAGGACAGCTTTAGCAATCAGCCCCAGCATTTT.

The V and J genes are TRBV12-1 and TRBJ2-7; the listed D gene, TRBD2, was not tested against the DNA. TRBV12-1 is a documented pseudogene. The CDR3 totals 17 residues. DNA of the CDR3: TGTGCCAGACGCGAACTAGCGGGAGGGCCTCGGGTTTACGAGCAGTACTTC. Translating gives CARRELAGGPRVYEQYF.